The TCR beta chain described here comes from a study of cytomegalovirus exposure and HLA in healthy donors (dated by TCRdb to the late 2010s). For the study in its entirety: An earlier analysis of approximately 550 of the donors reported roughly 300 Gb of sequence data and some 120 million unique TCR beta sequences from 190 million or so T cells. An earlier analysis of fewer than 750 of the donors used high-throughput TCR beta sequencing to judge whether each TCR beta V gene segment behaved as functional or pseudogenic. Roughly five DR-DQ haplotypes were handled as single units for association and clustering, since linkage in the cohort was strong. The study profiled the T cell repertoires of under 850 subjects by immunosequencing and related them to cytomegalovirus serostatus. Every repertoire in the discovery cohort had been generated on one and the same sequencing platform. Typing coverage varied by locus: about 620-640 donors for A, B, C, DRB1 and DQB1; roughly 510 for DQA1; about 590 for DPA1; some 470 for DPB1. Class I and class II HLA loci were covered by the typing at four-digit resolution. A later analysis re-analyzed previously published TCR beta repertoires from 660 or so donors and added high-resolution HLA genotyping to study TCR occurrence patterns. Among roughly 370 genotyped donors of the cohort, an average of around 240,000 unique TCR beta nucleotide sequences were sequenced per donor, roughly 20% of them non-productive. To predict cytomegalovirus infection status, the study combined high-throughput TCR immunosequencing, statistical association of individual TCRs with disease status, and machine learning. The aim of the study was to test whether cataloging public T cell receptors could identify signatures of past pathogen exposure. A separate validation cohort of about 110 different subjects was used in addition to the 666-subject first cohort. The genetic ancestry cluster associated with self-reported Caucasian donors included 81% of the 300 to 450 genotyped donors. Genome-wide SNP genotypes for about 55% of the roughly 670 donors were used in a later genetic analysis, which treated that subset as a discovery cohort. The later analysis used no new phenotypic data to find candidate immune exposures, relying instead on TCR beta sequences and their occurrence across donors. Donor age, sex, ethnicity and CMV serostatus were compiled together with the repertoire data. Roughly 300 gigabases of sequencing data and around 85 million unique TCR sequences made up an early release that covered 500 to 650 HLA-typed donors.

As to this clone: This receptor's antigen is unknown. The record has no base qualities; no much larger clone is one base away.

The library was produced with the immunoSEQ multiplex PCR assay. For the multiplex PCR, a mixture combining 60 forward primers for TCR Vbeta segments and 13 reverse primers for TCR Jbeta segments was used. A multiplex PCR assay on genomic DNA amplified the CDR3 region of rearranged TCR beta genes. The Illumina HiSeq System was used to sequence the amplified TCR beta libraries as 87-base-pair reads. The study's processing was this. A later analysis tallied 75 million to 95 million unique TCR beta chains across the 660 or so repertoires, and some 10 million of those chains were shared by two or more donors. A nearest-neighbor algorithm error-corrected the raw reads and collapsed the reads into unique sequences, merging closely related sequences to remove PCR and sequencing errors. To assign V, D and J gene segments, CDR3 sequences were aligned to IMGT reference sequences. For a sequence to be retained, a match of at least six nucleotides was required to both a V gene segment and a J gene segment. Rearrangements were classified as productive when the CDR3 lacked stop codons and remained in frame with V and J, and all other rearrangements were classified as non-productive. CDR3 was defined according to IMGT convention as the region running from the second conserved V-encoded cysteine to the conserved J-encoded phenylalanine. The earlier analysis of about 590 of the donors excluded sequences that lacked an unambiguous match to a single V gene segment. An earlier analysis of roughly 590 of the donors called V segments functional above 56.7% productive rearrangements and segregating when the between-donor standard deviation exceeded 5%. To diagnose cytomegalovirus status from the catalog of TCR beta chain sequences, a statistical classification framework was built. A later analysis assigned V and J genes by comparing TCR nucleotide sequences with IMGT/GENE-DB human TR gene sequences. Using the TCRdist pipeline, a later analysis assigned CDR3 sequences along with most-parsimonious VDJ recombination scenarios. A later analysis defined each TCR beta chain by its CDR3 amino acid sequence plus V-gene family, and excluded reads lacking a unique V-gene family. As a way to deal with suspected cross-contamination and a sequencing artifact, a later analysis dropped roughly 620 nucleotide sequences that were highly shared and had low generation probability. In a later analysis, a clonal expansion index was calculated for each public chain from normalized within-repertoire ranks of inferred template counts. In a later analysis, generation probabilities were computed with a VDJ recombination model fitted to out-of-frame rearrangements, and the resulting probabilities were checked against IGoR. In a later analysis, TCR-TCR, TCR-HLA and TCR-CMV co-occurrence was scored with hypergeometric tests, and a repertoire-size bias correction was applied to TCR pairs. A later analysis estimated false discovery rates by permuting HLA or CMV assignments 20 times. In a later analysis, co-occurring TCRs were grouped using DBSCAN, and TCRdist sequence similarity was added for clustering within HLA-allele-positive subsets. Co-occurrence clustering excluded repertoires with fewer than 30,000 or more than 120,000 public chains, plus five with anomalous nucleotide sharing. TCRdb holds this immuneACCESS table with in-frame rearrangements only. Some clones are missing; in checked studies, unresolved V genes explain under half, and the rest has no known cause. Clonal size and the V and J genes are those of that table, whereas D and trimming came from the DNA. The sample table records 150,000 to 200,000 clones; about 77% of these occur just once. The ten largest clones add up to over 2.5% of the sample.

The cohort consisted of 650 to 700 healthy bone marrow donors. At the time of sampling, all cohort members were nominally healthy, though unrecorded immune exposures were likely present. The donor was CMV seropositive and belonged to the group of some 290 seropositive cohort members. A peripheral blood sample was collected from each donor, and TCR beta sequencing was performed on peripheral blood mononuclear cells. The Qiagen DNeasy Blood Extraction Kit was used to extract genomic DNA from the blood cell samples. What the study reported, not specific to this receptor: A further reported finding was that TCR beta sequences accurately predicted the HLA-A and HLA-B alleles for most subjects in the first cohort. In an earlier analysis of roughly 500 of the donors, most TCR beta V segments appeared in productive rearrangements about 87% or about 30% of the time, broadly matching IMGT annotations. In this cohort, only TCR beta chains were sequenced, and detectable features were limited by the absence of alpha or paired-chain data. A later analysis reported that several top co-occurrence clusters appeared linked to parvovirus B19, influenza, CMV and Epstein-Barr virus. A later genetic analysis reported fewer N-insertions in productive TCRs among donors in an Asian-associated ancestry cluster than the roughly 690-donor mean. Sequencing depth was assumed to be roughly uniform across donors in the presence/absence analyses, though that assumption may not hold. It was suggested by the authors that the approach could potentially be generalized to other disease states and immunological phenotypes. The classifier was reported to diagnose cytomegalovirus status with high specificity and sensitivity in both the original cohort and the validation cohort. HLA typing was unavailable for some donors at each locus, so association tests used only the typed subset. An association between a missense DCLRE1C variant and V-gene and J-gene trimming of TCR beta chains was found in a later genetic analysis and replicated in an independent cohort. The only immune exposure information available for the cohort was CMV serostatus. In a later analysis, HLA-associated TCR beta chains were found to be more clonally expanded and to have lower generation probabilities than equally common non-associated chains. Linkage disequilibrium might explain the correlated functional status among segregating V segments, but an unknown experimental factor could not be ruled out. While some public TCRs were present in many individuals, most TCR sequences turned up only very rarely across donors. A later analysis associated about 17,000 TCR beta sequences with specific HLA alleles at a false discovery rate of 0.05. Because counts were too low, roughly 18 rarely observed V segments, including chromosome 9 orphons, were left out of the earlier analysis of a few hundred of the donors. According to a later analysis, TCR association rates differed among HLA loci, with DRB1 alleles showing the most associated TCRs and HLA-C alleles showing the fewest. A cluster of highly shared sequence variants was judged likely to be a technical artifact of the sequencing pipeline. A few of the identified cytomegalovirus-associated TCR beta chains were confirmed in vitro to be specific for cytomegalovirus antigens. The study gave a list of over 150 TCR beta chains associated with cytomegalovirus. When HLA alleles, especially DR and DQ, strongly co-occurred, attributing TCR associations to individual alleles was difficult. Most CMV-associated TCR beta chains appeared to be HLA-restricted in a later analysis, and the HLA associations seemed to be driven largely by CMV exposure.

Sequenced: PBMCs. The sequence came from a woman aged 40 to 50 in good health and CMV-seropositive.

CDR3 loop: CASSLALTGPQHF. The nucleotide sequence reads as follows: TGTGCCAGCAGCTTAGCGCTAACAGGGCCCCAGCATTTT. This sequence uses TRBV7-9 and TRBJ1-5; a tentative D call is TRBD1 (5 bases match). CDR1 and CDR2 are drawn from the germline V gene (reference sequence): SEHNR, FQNEAQ. The junction carries 9 bases between V and J, which are trimmed by 0 bases and 9 bases respectively. From the cysteine through the phenylalanine, the CDR3 covers 13 amino acids. Only CDR3 DNA is held: 39 bases, read in frame from base 1.